This T cell receptor (beta chain) was retrieved from a study of blood T cell repertoires in COVID-19. Looking at the study overall: T cells, B-cell-depleted T cells, or PBMCs supplied cDNA or gDNA.

Per the study methods: Using reference gene primer amplification, nucleated cell counts were estimated. Method: immunoSEQ multiplex PCR; TCRdb's copy keeps in-frame clones and lacks some. V and J calls plus clone size are reproduced from that table; the DNA served to infer D and trimming. The table lists 350,000 to 550,000 clones, 80% to 90% of them singletons. The CDR3 has 19 residues. Germline V gives CDR1 LNHDA, CDR2 SQIVND (reference sequence). Trimming at V came to 5 bases and at J to 2 bases, leaving 14 bases not matched to a gene. Participants spanned ages roughly 18 to 90 years and resided in some 22 US areas. Each recovered donor of Cohort 3 presented with two negative PCRs, clearance, or symptom resolution.

This TCR was recovered from a man aged 25-40 years who had recovered from COVID-19. Specimen: PBMCs or T cells enriched from blood (not recorded which). The chain has TRBV19 and TRBJ2-3; 12 nucleotides agree with TRBD2. Here the CDR3 reads CASSPLRLAGGGVTDTQYF. Here the CDR3 DNA reads TGTGCCAGTAGTCCACTCCGTCTAGCGGGAGGGGGTGTCACAGATACGCAGTATTTT.